This T cell receptor (beta chain) was recovered during a study of read filtering for tumor transcriptome and immune sequencing. Looking at the study overall: Mean patient age was approximately 71 years, range roughly 40 to 80; approximately 18 male, about 15 female. Roughly 8 patients were R-ISS I, 16 were R-ISS II, roughly 7 were R-ISS III.

This clonotype has at least ten counts. The CDR3 totals 15 residues. Trimming took 5 bases from V and 1 from J; bases not matched to a gene: 11. The germline V gene encodes CDR1 DFQATT and CDR2 SNEGSKA (reference sequence). From about 0.4 ug of RNA, a library with molecular barcoded alpha/delta and beta/gamma adaptors was made. TCRdb analysed the reads with MiXCR anew, one entry per CDR3 protein. The table lists 30,000 to 45,000 distinct CDR3 sequences, approximately 14% of them singletons, with approximately 6.5% in the top ten. The specimen was a population of CD138-negative cells sorted from bone marrow. The rearrangement uses TRBV20-1 and TRBJ2-7, with 7 bases lining up with TRBD2. The sequence was obtained from a donor aged 40 or older with multiple myeloma. The CDR3 protein is CSADRASGTSYEQYF. In nucleotides, the CDR3 is TGCAGTGCTGACCGAGCTAGCGGTACATCCTACGAGCAGTACTTC.